This T cell receptor beta chain was identified in a study of cytomegalovirus exposure and HLA in healthy donors. The germline gives CDR1 SGHRS, CDR2 YFSETQ. With 5 bases removed from V and 9 bases from J, the gap between germline ends came to 18 bases. The CDR3 sequence is 14 residues long. Vbeta (60) and Jbeta (13) primers were used in the PCR. Profiled with immunoSEQ multiplex PCR; TCRdb holds only in-frame clones, not every one. The table has over 150,000 clones, around four fifths seen once; the top ten hold about 1.2%. The source material was PBMCs. The V call is TRBV5-1, the J call TRBJ2-1; a weak D match, TRBD2 (5 bases). The sequence came from a boy aged 2 to 10 in good health and CMV-seronegative. The CDR3 DNA is TGCGCCAGCAGAAGGACTGCTGCGAATCTTGAGCAGTTCTTC. It encodes CASRRTAANLEQFF.